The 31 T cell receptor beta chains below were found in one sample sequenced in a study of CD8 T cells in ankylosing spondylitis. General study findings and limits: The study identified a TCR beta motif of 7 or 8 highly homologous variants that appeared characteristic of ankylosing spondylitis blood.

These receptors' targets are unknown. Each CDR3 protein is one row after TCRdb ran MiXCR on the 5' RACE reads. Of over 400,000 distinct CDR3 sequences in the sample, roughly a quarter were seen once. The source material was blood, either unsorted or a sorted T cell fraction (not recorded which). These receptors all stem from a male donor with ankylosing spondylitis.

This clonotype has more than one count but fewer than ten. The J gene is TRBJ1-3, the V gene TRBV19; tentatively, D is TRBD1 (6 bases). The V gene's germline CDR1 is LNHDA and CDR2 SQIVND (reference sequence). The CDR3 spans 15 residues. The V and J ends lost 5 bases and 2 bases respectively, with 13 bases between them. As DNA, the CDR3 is TGTGCCAGTAGTTCACGACAGGTGGCTGGAAACACCATATATTTT. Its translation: CASSSRQVAGNTIYF.

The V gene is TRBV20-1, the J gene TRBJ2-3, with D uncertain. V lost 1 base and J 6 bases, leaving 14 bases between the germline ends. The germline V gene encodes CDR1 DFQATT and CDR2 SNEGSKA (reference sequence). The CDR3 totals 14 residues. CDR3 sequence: CSARGPPGGDTQYF. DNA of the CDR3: TGCAGTGCTAGAGGTCCTCCGGGTGGGGATACGCAGTATTTT.

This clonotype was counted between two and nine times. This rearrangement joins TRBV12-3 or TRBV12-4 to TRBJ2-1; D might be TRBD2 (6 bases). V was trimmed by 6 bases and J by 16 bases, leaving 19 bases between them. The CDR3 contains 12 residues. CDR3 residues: CASSPGLLRGFF. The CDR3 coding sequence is TGTGCCAGCAGCCCGGGACTTCTCAGAGGATTCTTC.

The CDR3 bases are TGCAGTGCTCCCACACAGGGACAAATAGACAATCAGCCCCAGCATTTT. Its translation is CSAPTQGQIDNQPQHF. The chain combines TRBV20-1 with TRBJ1-5, with D possibly matching TRBD1 (6 bases). CDR1 is DFQATT, CDR2 SNEGSKA, per germline (reference sequence). Between the trimmed V and J ends, which lost 5 bases and 3 bases, there was a span of 20 bases. This CDR3 has 16 residues.

CDR3 amino acids: CASSQDRVYTDTQYF. CDR3 DNA: TGTGCCAGCAGCCAGGACAGGGTTTACACAGATACGCAGTATTTT. V is TRBV3-1 and J is TRBJ2-3; TRBD1 matches at 8 bases. V lost 3 bases, J lost 2 bases, and 4 bases stayed unmatched. This CDR3 region has 15 residues. Germline V gene data show CDR1 as LGHDT and CDR2 as YNNKEL (reference sequence).

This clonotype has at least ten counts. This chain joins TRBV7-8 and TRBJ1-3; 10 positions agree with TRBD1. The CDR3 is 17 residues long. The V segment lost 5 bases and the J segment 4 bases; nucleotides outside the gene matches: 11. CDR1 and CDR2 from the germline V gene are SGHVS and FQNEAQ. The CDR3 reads CASSRTGTGVIGNTIYF. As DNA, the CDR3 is TGTGCCAGCAGCAGGACCGGGACAGGGGTGATCGGAAACACCATATATTTT.

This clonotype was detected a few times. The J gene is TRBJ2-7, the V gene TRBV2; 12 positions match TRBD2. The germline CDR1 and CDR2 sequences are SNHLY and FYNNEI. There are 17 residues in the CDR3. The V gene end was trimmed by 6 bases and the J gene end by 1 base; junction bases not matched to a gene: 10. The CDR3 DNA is TGTGCCAGCAGCCCTCCTAGCGGGAGGGCGTTATCCTACGAGCAGTACTTC. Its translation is CASSPPSGRALSYEQYF.

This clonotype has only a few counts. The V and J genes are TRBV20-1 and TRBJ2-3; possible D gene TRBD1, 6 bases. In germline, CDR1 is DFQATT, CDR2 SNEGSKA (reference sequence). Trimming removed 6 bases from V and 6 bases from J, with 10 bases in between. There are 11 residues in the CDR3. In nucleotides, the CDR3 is TGCAGTGCCGTACAGGGCGATACGCAGTATTTT. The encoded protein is CSAVQGDTQYF.

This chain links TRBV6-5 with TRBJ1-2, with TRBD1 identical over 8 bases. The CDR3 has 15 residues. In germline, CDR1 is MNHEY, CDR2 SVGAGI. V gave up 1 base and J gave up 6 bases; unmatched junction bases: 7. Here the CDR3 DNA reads TGTGCCAGCAGTTACTTTCGGCAGGGGGCGAATGGCTACACCTTC. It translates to CASSYFRQGANGYTF.

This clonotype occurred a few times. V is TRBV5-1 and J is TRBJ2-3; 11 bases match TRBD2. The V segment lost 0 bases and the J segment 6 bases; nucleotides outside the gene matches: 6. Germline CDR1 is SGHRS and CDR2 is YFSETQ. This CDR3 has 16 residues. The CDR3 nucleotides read TGCGCCAGCAGCTTGGGACTAGCGGGAAAGTGGGATACGCAGTATTTT. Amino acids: CASSLGLAGKWDTQYF. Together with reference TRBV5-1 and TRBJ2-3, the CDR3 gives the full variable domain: KAGVTQTPRYLIKTRGQQVTLSCSPISGHRSVSWYQQTPGQGLQFLFEYFSETQRNKGNFPGRFSGRQFSNSRSEMNVSTLELGDSALYLCASSLGLAGKWDTQYFGPGTRLTVL.

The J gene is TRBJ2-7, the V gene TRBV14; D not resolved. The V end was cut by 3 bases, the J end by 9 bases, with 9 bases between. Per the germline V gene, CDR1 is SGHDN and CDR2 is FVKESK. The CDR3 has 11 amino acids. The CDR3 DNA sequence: TGTGCCAGCAGCCACACCGAGGCGCAGTACTTC. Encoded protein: CASSHTEAQYF.

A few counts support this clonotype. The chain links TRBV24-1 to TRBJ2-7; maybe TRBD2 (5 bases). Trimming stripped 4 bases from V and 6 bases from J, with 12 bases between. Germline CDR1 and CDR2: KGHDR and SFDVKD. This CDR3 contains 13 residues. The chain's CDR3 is CATSETTRGEQYF. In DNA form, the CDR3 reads TGTGCCACCAGTGAAACCACTAGAGGCGAGCAGTACTTC.

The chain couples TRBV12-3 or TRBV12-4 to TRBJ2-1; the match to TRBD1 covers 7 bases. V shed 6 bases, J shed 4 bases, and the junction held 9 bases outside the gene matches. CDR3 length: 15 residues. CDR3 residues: CASRKWDSGYNEQFF. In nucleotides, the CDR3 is TGTGCCAGCAGGAAATGGGACAGTGGGTACAATGAGCAGTTCTTC.

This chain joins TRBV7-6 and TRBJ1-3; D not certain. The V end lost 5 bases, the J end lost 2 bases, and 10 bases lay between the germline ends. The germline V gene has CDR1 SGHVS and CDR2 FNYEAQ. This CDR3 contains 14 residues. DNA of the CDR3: TGTGCCAGCAGCCGTAACCAAGCTGGAAACACCATATATTTT. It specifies CASSRNQAGNTIYF.

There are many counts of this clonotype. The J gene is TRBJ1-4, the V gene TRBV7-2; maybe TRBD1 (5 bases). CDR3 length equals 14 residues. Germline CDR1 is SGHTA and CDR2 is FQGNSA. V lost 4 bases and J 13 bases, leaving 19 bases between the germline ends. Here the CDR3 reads CASSSGPETLGLFF. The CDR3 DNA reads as TGTGCCAGCAGCTCAGGGCCAGAGACACTCGGACTGTTTTTT.

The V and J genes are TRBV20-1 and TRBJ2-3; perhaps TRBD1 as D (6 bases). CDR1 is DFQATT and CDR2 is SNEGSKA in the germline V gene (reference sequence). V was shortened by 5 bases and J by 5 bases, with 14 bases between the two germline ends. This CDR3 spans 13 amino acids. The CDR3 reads CSAHLRGIDTQYF. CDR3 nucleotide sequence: TGCAGTGCTCACCTGAGGGGGATAGATACGCAGTATTTT.

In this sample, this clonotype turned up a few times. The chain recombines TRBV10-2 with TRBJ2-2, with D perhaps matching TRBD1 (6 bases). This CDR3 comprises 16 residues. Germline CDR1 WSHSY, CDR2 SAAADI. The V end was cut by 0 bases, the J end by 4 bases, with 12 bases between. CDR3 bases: TGCGCCAGCAGTGAGTCGTGGGGGCACGGCACCGGGGAGCTGTTTTTT. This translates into CASSESWGHGTGELFF.

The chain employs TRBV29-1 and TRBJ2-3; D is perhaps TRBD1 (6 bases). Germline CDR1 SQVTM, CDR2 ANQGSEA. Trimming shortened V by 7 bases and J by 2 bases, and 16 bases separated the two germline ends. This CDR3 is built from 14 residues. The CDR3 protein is CSAAGRGPTDTQYF. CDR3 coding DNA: TGCAGCGCCGCCGGCAGGGGACCCACAGATACGCAGTATTTT.

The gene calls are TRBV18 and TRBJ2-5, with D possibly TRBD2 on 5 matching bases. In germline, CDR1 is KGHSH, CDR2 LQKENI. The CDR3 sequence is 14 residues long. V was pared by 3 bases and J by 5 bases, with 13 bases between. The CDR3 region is CASSPEVVSETQYF. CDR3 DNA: TGTGCCAGCTCACCGGAGGTGGTTTCTGAGACCCAGTACTTC.

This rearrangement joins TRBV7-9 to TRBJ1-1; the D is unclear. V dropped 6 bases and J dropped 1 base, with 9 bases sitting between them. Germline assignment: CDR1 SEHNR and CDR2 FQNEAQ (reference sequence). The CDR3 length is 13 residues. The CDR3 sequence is CASRPGWNTEAFF. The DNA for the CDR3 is TGTGCCAGCAGGCCCGGATGGAACACTGAAGCTTTCTTT.

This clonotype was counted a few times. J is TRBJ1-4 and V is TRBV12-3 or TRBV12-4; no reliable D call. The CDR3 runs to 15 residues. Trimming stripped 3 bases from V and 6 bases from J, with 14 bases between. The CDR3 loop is CASSFFRIQHEKLFF. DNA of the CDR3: TGTGCCAGCAGTTTTTTTCGGATCCAGCATGAAAAACTGTTTTTT.

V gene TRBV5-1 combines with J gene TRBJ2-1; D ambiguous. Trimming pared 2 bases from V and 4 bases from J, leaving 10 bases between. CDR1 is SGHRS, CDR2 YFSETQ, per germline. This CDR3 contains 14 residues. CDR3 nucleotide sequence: TGCGCCAGCAGCTTAAGGACGGATTACAATGAGCAGTTCTTC. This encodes CASSLRTDYNEQFF.

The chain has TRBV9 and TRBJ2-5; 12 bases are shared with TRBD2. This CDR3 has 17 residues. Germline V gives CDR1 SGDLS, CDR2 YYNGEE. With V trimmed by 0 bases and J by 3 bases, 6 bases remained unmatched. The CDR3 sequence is CASSVGVGLAGKETQYF. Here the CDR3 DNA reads TGTGCCAGCAGCGTAGGTGTCGGACTAGCGGGAAAAGAGACCCAGTACTTC.

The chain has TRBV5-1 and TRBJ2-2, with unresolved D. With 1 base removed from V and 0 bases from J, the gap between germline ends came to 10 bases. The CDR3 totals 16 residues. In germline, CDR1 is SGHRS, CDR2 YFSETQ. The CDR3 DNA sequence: TGCGCCAGCAGCTTGCCAAGCTCCCCGAACACCGGGGAGCTGTTTTTT. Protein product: CASSLPSSPNTGELFF.

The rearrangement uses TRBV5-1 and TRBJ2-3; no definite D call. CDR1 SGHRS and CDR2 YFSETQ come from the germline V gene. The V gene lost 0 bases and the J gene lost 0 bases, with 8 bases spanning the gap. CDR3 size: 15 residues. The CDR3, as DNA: TGCGCCAGCAGCTTGGACCATGCTAGCACAGATACGCAGTATTTT. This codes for CASSLDHASTDTQYF.

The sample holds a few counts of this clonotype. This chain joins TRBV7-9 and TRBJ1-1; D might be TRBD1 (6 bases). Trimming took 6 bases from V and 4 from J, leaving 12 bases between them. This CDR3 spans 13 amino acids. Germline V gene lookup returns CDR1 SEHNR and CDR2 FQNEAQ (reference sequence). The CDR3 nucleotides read TGTGCCAGCAGGGACAGTACGGGCACTGAAGCTTTCTTT. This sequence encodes CASRDSTGTEAFF.

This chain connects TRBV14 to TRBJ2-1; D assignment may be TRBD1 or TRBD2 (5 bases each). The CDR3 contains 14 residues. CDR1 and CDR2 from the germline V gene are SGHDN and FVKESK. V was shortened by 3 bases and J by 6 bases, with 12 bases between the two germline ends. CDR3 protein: CASSHLGEGNEQFF. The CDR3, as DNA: TGTGCCAGCAGCCATCTGGGGGAAGGCAATGAGCAGTTCTTC. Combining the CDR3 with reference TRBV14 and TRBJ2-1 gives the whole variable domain EAGVTQFPSHSVIEKGQTVTLRCDPISGHDNLYWYRRVMGKEIKFLLHFVKESKQDESGMPNNRFLAERTGGTYSTLKVQPAELEDSGVYFCASSHLGEGNEQFFGPGTRLTVL.

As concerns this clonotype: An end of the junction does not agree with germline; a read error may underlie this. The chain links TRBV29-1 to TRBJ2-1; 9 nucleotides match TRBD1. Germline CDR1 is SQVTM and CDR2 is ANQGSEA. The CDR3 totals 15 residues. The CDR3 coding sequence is TGCAGCGGTGAACCGGGACAGGGCTTCTACAATGAGCAGTTCTTC. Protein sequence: CSGEPGQGFYNEQFF.

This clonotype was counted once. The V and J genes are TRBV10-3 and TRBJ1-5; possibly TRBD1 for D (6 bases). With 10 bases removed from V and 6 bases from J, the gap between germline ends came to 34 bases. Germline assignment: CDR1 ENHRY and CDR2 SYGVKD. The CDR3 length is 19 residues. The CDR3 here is CANLNFHRDKGVPSQPQHF. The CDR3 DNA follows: TGTGCCAACTTAAACTTTCACCGGGACAAGGGTGTTCCTAGTCAGCCCCAGCATTTT.

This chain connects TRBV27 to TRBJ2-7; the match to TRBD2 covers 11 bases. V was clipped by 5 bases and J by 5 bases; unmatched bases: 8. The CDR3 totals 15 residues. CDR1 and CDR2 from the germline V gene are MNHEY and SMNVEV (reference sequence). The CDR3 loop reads CASSAPGLAVHEQYF. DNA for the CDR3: TGTGCCAGCAGTGCGCCGGGACTAGCGGTTCACGAGCAGTACTTC.

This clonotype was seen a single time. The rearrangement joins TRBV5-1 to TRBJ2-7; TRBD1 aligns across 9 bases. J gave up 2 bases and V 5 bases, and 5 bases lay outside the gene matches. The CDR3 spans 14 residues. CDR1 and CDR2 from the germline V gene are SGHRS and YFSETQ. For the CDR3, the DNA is TGCGCCAGCAGACAGGGACAGGGTACCTACGAGCAGTACTTC. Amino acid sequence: CASRQGQGTYEQYF.